This paragraph reports one TCR beta chain. The antigen is unknown. With 60 Vbeta and 13 Jbeta primers, the PCR was carried out. Produced via immunoSEQ multiplex PCR; TCRdb's table is partial and in-frame only. The table has 170,000 or so clones, 80% seen once. The ends were cut back, 4 bases at V and 5 bases at J, with 15 bases in the middle. CDR1 is MNHEY, CDR2 SMNVEV, per germline (reference sequence). The CDR3 spans 14 residues. The sample originates from a study of cytomegalovirus exposure and HLA in healthy donors. Study conclusions and caveats: Prior analysis indicated that the majority of TCR beta V segments exhibited productivity approximately 87% or approximately 30% of the time. When analyzed later, a missense DCLRE1C variant was found to be linked to TCR beta V- and J-gene trimming.

The clonotype comes from a man aged 25-40 years in good health and CMV-seropositive. The V call is TRBV27, the J call TRBJ2-7; D gene uncertain. The sample consisted of PBMCs. The CDR3 spells CASSWRGKAHEQYF. The CDR3 DNA follows: TGTGCCAGCAGTTGGCGCGGCAAAGCCCACGAGCAGTACTTC.